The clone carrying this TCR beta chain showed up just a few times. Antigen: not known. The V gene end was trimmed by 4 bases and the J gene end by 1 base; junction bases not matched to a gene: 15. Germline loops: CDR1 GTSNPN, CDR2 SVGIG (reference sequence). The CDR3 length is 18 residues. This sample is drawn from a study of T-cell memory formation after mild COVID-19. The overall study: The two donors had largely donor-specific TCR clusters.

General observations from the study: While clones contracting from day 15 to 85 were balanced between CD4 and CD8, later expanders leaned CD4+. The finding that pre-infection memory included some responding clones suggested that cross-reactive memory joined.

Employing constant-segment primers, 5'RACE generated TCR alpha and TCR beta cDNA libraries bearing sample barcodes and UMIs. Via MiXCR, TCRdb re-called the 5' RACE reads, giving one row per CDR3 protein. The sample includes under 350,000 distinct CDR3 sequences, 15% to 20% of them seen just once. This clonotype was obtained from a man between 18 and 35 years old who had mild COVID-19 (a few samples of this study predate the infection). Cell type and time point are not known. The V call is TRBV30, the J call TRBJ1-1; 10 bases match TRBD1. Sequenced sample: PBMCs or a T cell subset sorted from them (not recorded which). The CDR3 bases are TGTGCCTGGACAAACGACTGGGACAGGGGCCGTGGGAACACTGAAGCTTTCTTT. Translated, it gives CAWTNDWDRGRGNTEAFF.